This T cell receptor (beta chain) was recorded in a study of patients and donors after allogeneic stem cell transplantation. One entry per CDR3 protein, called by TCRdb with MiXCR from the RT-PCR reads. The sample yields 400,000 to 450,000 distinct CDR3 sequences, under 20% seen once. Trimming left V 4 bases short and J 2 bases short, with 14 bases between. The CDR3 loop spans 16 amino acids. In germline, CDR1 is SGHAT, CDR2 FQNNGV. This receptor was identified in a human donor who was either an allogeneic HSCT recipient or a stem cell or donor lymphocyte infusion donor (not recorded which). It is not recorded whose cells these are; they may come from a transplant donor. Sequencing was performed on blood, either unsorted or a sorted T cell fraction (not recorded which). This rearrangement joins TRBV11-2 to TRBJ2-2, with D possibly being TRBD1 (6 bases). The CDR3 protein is CASSSISGDNTGELFF. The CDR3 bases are TGTGCCAGCAGCTCGATCTCAGGGGACAACACCGGGGAGCTGTTTTTT. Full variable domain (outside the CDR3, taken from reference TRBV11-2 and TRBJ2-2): EAGVAQSPRYKIIEKRQSVAFWCNPISGHATLYWYQQILGQGPKLLIQFQNNGVVDDSQLPKDRFSAERLKGVDSTLKIQPAKLEDSAVYLCASSSISGDNTGELFFGEGSRLTVL.